These 22 T cell receptor beta chains were all obtained from the same sample, sequenced in a study of graft-versus-host responses after intestinal transplantation. Libraries were prepared by immunoSEQ multiplex PCR; TCRdb keeps only in-frame clonotypes and omits some of them. The sample records 77,000 or so clones, roughly 94% being singletons. What these receptors recognize is not known. The sequenced sample was unstimulated CD8+ T cells sorted from spleen or lymph node cells, obtained before intestinal transplant. These receptors came from a human donor who received an intestinal transplant.

The V gene is TRBV6-6, the J gene TRBJ2-7; tentatively, D is TRBD1 or TRBD2 (5 bases each). V was trimmed by 2 bases and J by 2 bases, leaving 10 bases between them. Germline CDR1 is MNHNY and CDR2 is SVGAGI (reference sequence). The CDR3 spans 14 residues. The CDR3 region has the DNA TGTGCCAGCAGTTACGGGGCCGGGACCTACGAGCAGTACTTC. Translation: CASSYGAGTYEQYF.

This clone was detected once. The chain links TRBV4-1 to TRBJ2-7; unclear D gene. Trimming removed 2 bases from V and 2 bases from J, with 10 bases in between. Germline assignment: CDR1 MGHRA and CDR2 YSYEKL. This CDR3 has 14 residues. CDR3 in DNA: TGCGCCAGCAGCCAACTCGCTGGCGCCTACGAGCAGTACTTC. Its protein is CASSQLAGAYEQYF.

The chain joins TRBV28 to TRBJ2-3; no definite D call. Germline lookup yields CDR1 MDHEN and CDR2 SYDVKM. V lost 7 bases and J 4 bases, leaving 9 bases between the germline ends. The CDR3 contains 12 residues. CDR3 sequence (DNA): TGTGCCAGCACTTTCCCTCCAGATACGCAGTATTTT. It encodes CASTFPPDTQYF.

V usage is TRBV28 and J usage is TRBJ2-7; 8 nucleotides align to TRBD2. This CDR3 is built from 16 residues. The J segment lost 1 base and the V segment lost 4 bases, leaving 9 bases of the junction unmatched. Germline values: CDR1 MDHEN, CDR2 SYDVKM. Here the CDR3 reads CASSWATSGLSYEQYF. In DNA form, the CDR3 reads TGTGCCAGCAGTTGGGCCACTAGCGGTTTATCCTACGAGCAGTACTTC.

This clone was seen only once. The chain couples TRBV15 to TRBJ2-1, with 7 bases identical to TRBD1. Germline V lookup: CDR1 LNHNV, CDR2 YYDKDF (reference sequence). The CDR3 has 14 amino acids. The V gene end was trimmed by 3 bases and the J gene end by 4 bases; junction bases not matched to a gene: 3. For the CDR3, the DNA is TGTGCCACCAGCAGGGACAGGTCATACAATGAGCAGTTCTTC. This translates into CATSRDRSYNEQFF.

The chain is built from TRBV4-2 and TRBJ2-2, with D uncertain. V was clipped by 4 bases and J by 6 bases, with 18 bases between them. Germline assignment: CDR1 LGHNA and CDR2 YNFKEQ. The CDR3 spans 16 residues. CDR3 sequence (DNA): TGTGCCAGCAGCCCTCCCCGAATGGGTTCCGCCGGGGAGCTGTTTTTT. This sequence encodes CASSPPRMGSAGELFF.

J is TRBJ2-7 and V is TRBV7-9; D possibly corresponds to TRBD2 (6 bases). Per germline, CDR1 SEHNR and CDR2 FQNEAQ (reference sequence). The CDR3 runs 13 residues. The V and J ends lost 2 bases and 12 bases respectively, with 17 bases between them. CDR3 protein: CASSLPGDAVAYF. The CDR3 coding sequence is TGTGCCAGCAGCTTACCGGGGGACGCGGTCGCGTACTTC.

The V and J genes are TRBV10-2 and TRBJ2-3, with 13 bases aligning to TRBD2. Germline CDR1 reads WSHSY; CDR2 reads SAAADI. The CDR3 extends over 14 amino acids. J gave up 5 bases and V 4 bases, and 0 bases lay outside the gene matches. The CDR3, as DNA: TGCGCCAGCAGTGGACTAGCGGGAGGAGATACGCAGTATTTT. Translating gives CASSGLAGGDTQYF.

This chain joins TRBV13 and TRBJ2-2, with no clear D. V was trimmed by 6 bases and J by 4 bases, leaving 12 bases between them. CDR3 size: 14 residues. Germline V gives CDR1 PRHDT, CDR2 FYEKMQ (reference sequence). The CDR3 coding sequence is TGTGCCAGCAGGCCCCAAGGCGGCACCGGGGAGCTGTTTTTT. It translates to CASRPQGGTGELFF.

This chain connects TRBV10-3 to TRBJ2-1; no clear D. Germline-derived CDR1 and CDR2 are ENHRY and SYGVKD. This CDR3 has 11 residues. V was cut by 5 bases and J by 5 bases, with 4 bases left in between. The CDR3: CAISQNNEQFF. CDR3 nucleotide sequence: TGTGCCATCAGTCAAAACAATGAGCAGTTCTTC.

This sequence joins TRBV27 and TRBJ2-1, with 9 bases identical to TRBD2. Germline lookup yields CDR1 MNHEY and CDR2 SMNVEV (reference sequence). With 5 bases clipped from V and 5 bases from J, the junction kept 22 bases outside the gene matches. The CDR3 extends over 20 amino acids. This chain's CDR3 is CASSQASGNECSCADNEQFF. The CDR3 bases are TGTGCCAGCAGTCAGGCTAGCGGGAATGAATGTTCTTGCGCGGACAATGAGCAGTTCTTC.

The genes are TRBV19 and TRBJ1-2; no firm D call. The CDR3 is made up of 16 amino acids. Germline V CDR1 and CDR2: LNHDA, SQIVND (reference sequence). The V end was cut by 0 bases, the J end by 2 bases, with 13 bases between. For the CDR3, the DNA is TGTGCCAGTAGTATAGATCGATGGGAGGTGAACTATGGCTACACCTTC. This codes for CASSIDRWEVNYGYTF.

The chain uses TRBV7-3 and TRBJ2-1; tentatively, D is TRBD2 (6 bases). This CDR3 has 15 amino acids. V dropped 3 bases and J dropped 4 bases, with 13 bases sitting between them. Per germline, CDR1 SGHTA and CDR2 FQGTGA. CDR3 in amino acids: CASSFRIAEYNEQFF. CDR3 in DNA: TGTGCCAGCAGCTTTAGAATAGCGGAATACAATGAGCAGTTCTTC.

This clone is a singleton in its sample. The rearrangement links TRBV4-1 to TRBJ2-1, with 8 bases aligning to TRBD1. The CDR3 length is 15 residues. Trimming at V came to 0 bases and at J to 3 bases, leaving 1 base not matched to a gene. Germline V gene lookup returns CDR1 MGHRA and CDR2 YSYEKL. DNA for the CDR3: TGCGCCAGCAGCCAAGAGGGACAGGACTACAATGAGCAGTTCTTC. Translating it yields CASSQEGQDYNEQFF.

The chain uses TRBV11-2 and TRBJ2-5, with 9 bases matching TRBD2. The DNA end is more similar to TRBJ2-7, so the J call may be wrong. Germline V gene sequence: CDR1 SGHAT, CDR2 FQNNGV. This CDR3 has 18 amino acids. The CDR3 loop is CASSLVTPSGTFSYEQYF. DNA for the CDR3: TGTGCCAGCAGCTTAGTTACCCCTAGCGGGACGTTCTCCTACGAGCAGTACTTC.

J is TRBJ2-1 and V is TRBV5-1; perhaps TRBD2 as D (5 bases). The CDR3 runs to 18 residues. Germline CDR1 SGHRS, CDR2 YFSETQ. V lost 1 base to trimming and J lost 4 bases, with 21 bases between them. CDR3 bases: TGCGCCAGCAGCTTGCCTAGTGGCTCGGGATCCCTATACAATGAGCAGTTCTTC. This gives the protein CASSLPSGSGSLYNEQFF.

This sequence joins TRBV30 and TRBJ2-7; D unresolved. The CDR3 is made up of 13 amino acids. V was trimmed by 7 bases and J by 0 bases, leaving 13 bases between them. Germline assignment: CDR1 GTSNPN and CDR2 SVGIG (reference sequence). CDR3 amino acids: CALEQGFSYEQYF. The CDR3 DNA is TGTGCCTTGGAGCAAGGGTTCTCCTACGAGCAGTACTTC.

The chain employs TRBV7-9 and TRBJ1-2; 7 bases map to TRBD1. CDR3 length: 13 residues. With V trimmed by 5 bases and J by 5 bases, 5 bases remained unmatched. CDR1 and CDR2 (germline): SEHNR, FQNEAQ (reference sequence). The CDR3 reads CASSRQGPYGYTF. Here the CDR3 DNA reads TGTGCCAGCAGCCGACAGGGCCCTTATGGCTACACCTTC.

The V gene is TRBV7-8, the J gene TRBJ2-1; 8 nucleotides align to TRBD2. After removal of 7 bases from V and 1 base from J, the junction contained 3 bases not matched to a gene. This CDR3 region has 14 residues. CDR1 and CDR2 (germline): SGHVS, FQNEAQ. The CDR3 DNA is TGTGCCAGCACGGGGGGGGCTTCCTACAATGAGCAGTTCTTC. Its translation: CASTGGASYNEQFF.

The J gene is TRBJ2-7, the V gene TRBV15, with D tentatively TRBD1 (6 bases). In germline, CDR1 is LNHNV, CDR2 YYDKDF (reference sequence). The CDR3 length is 16 residues. V was clipped by 0 bases and J by 2 bases, with 14 bases between them. CDR3 sequence: CATSRESQGWAYEQYF. DNA for the CDR3: TGTGCCACCAGCAGAGAATCTCAGGGGTGGGCCTACGAGCAGTACTTC.

This clone is a singleton in its sample. The CDR3 here is CASSNSRQGGTEAFF. CDR3 DNA: TGTGCCAGCAGCAACTCTCGACAGGGGGGCACTGAAGCTTTCTTT. The gene calls are TRBV5-8 and TRBJ1-1, with TRBD1 matching over 9 bases. Per the germline V gene, CDR1 is SGHTS and CDR2 is YDEGEE. The junction had 8 bases not matched to a gene; V was cut back by 4 bases and J by 4 bases. The CDR3 length is 15 residues.

J is TRBJ2-7 and V is TRBV6-5, with 7 positions matching TRBD1. Germline assignment: CDR1 MNHEY and CDR2 SVGAGI. The length of the CDR3 is 13 residues. Losses at the gene ends were 4 bases for V and 5 bases for J; bases not matched to a gene: 5. As DNA, the CDR3 is TGTGCCAGCAGTTCCGGGACAGCCAACGAGCAGTACTTC. Protein sequence: CASSSGTANEQYF.